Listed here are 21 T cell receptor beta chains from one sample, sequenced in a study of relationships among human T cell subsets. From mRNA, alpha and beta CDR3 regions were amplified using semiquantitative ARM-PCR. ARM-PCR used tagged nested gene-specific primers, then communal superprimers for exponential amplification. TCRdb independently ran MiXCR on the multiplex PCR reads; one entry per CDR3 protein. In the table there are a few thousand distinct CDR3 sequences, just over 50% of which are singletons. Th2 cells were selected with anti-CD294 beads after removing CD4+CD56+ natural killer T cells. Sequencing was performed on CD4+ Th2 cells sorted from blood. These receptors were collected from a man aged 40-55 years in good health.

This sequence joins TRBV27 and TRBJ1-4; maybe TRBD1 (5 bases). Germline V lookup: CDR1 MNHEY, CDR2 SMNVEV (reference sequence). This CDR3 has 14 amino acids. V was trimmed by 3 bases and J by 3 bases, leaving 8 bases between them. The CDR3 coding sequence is TGTGCCAGCAGTTTTGTGGGGCCTAATGAAAAACTGTTTTTT. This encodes CASSFVGPNEKLFF.

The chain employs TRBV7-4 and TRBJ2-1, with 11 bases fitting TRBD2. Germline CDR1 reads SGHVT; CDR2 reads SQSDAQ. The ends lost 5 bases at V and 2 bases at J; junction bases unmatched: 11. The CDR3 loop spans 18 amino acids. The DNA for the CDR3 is TGTGCCAGCAGCCATTTACAACTAGCGGGAGTGACCTACAATGAGCAGTTCTTC. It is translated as CASSHLQLAGVTYNEQFF. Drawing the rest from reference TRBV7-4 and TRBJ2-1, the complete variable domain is GAGVSQSPRYKVAKRGRDVALRCDSISGHVTLYWYRQTLGQGSEVLTYSQSDAQRDKSGRPSGRFSAERPERSVSTLKIQRTEQGDSAVYLCASSHLQLAGVTYNEQFFGPGTRLTVL.

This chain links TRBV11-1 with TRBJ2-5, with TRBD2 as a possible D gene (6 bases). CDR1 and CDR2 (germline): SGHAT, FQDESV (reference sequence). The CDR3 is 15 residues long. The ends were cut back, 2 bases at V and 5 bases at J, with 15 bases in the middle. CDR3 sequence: CASSLSGTGRETQYF. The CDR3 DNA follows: TGTGCCAGCAGCTTATCTGGGACTGGGCGGGAGACCCAGTACTTC.

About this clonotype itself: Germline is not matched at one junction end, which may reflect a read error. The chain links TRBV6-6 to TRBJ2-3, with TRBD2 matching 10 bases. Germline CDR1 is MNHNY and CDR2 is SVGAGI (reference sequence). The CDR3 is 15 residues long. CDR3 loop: CALKRLAGARDTQYF. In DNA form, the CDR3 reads TGTGCTTTAAAAAGGCTAGCGGGGGCCCGAGATACGCAGTATTTC.

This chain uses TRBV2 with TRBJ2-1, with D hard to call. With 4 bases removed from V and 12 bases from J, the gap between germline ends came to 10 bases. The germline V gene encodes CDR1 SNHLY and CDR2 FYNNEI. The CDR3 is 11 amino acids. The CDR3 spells CASSGVSRQFF. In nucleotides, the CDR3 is TGTGCCAGCAGTGGGGTTTCTAGGCAGTTCTTC.

CDR3 region: CASSYTRGDYGYTF. The CDR3 DNA sequence: TGTGCCAGCAGTTACACCAGGGGGGACTATGGCTACACCTTC. The V gene is TRBV6-6, the J gene TRBJ1-2; 7 bases align to TRBD1. The ends lost 2 bases at V and 3 bases at J; junction bases unmatched: 3. The germline gives CDR1 MNHNY, CDR2 SVGAGI (reference sequence). The CDR3 sequence is 14 residues long.

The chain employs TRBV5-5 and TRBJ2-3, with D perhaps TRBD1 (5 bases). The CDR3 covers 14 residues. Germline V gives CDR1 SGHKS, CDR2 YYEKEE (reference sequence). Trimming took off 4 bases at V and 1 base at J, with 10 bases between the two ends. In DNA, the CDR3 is TGTGCCAGCAGCAGGTGGGGCGGCACAGATACGCAGTATTTT. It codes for CASSRWGGTDTQYF. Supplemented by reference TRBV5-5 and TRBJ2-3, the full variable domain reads DAGVTQSPTHLIKTRGQQVTLRCSPISGHKSVSWYQQVLGQGPQFIFQYYEKEERGRGNFPDRFSARQFPNYSSELNVNALLLGDSALYLCASSRWGGTDTQYFGPGTRLTVL.

The chain's CDR3 is CASSLGSGANVLTF. CDR3 nucleotide sequence: TGTGCCAGCAGTTTAGGCTCTGGGGCCAACGTCCTGACTTTC. This chain uses TRBV12-3 or TRBV12-4 with TRBJ2-6; D is undetermined. The CDR3 spans 14 residues. With 1 base removed from V and 0 bases from J, the gap between germline ends came to 1 base.

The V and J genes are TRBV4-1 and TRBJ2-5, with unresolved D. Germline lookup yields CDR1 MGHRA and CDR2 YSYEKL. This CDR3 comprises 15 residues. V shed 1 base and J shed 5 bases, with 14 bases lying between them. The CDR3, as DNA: TGCGCCAGCAGCCAAGGGCGAGCTGCTGTGGAGACCCAGTACTTC. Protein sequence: CASSQGRAAVETQYF.

This chain's CDR3 is CASSWDSQERTQYF. CDR3 DNA: TGTGCCAGCAGCTGGGACAGCCAAGAGCGGACCCAGTACTTC. V usage is TRBV7-3 and J usage is TRBJ2-5, with 7 bases fitting TRBD1. CDR1 and CDR2 from the germline V gene are SGHTA and FQGTGA. J was trimmed by 7 bases and V by 4 bases; bases with no gene match: 9. The CDR3 is made up of 14 amino acids. The entire variable domain, with the rest obtained from reference TRBV7-3 and TRBJ2-5, is as follows: GAGVSQTPSNKVTEKGKYVELRCDPISGHTALYWYRQSLGQGPEFLIYFQGTGAADDSGLPNDRFFAVRPEGSVSTLKIQRTERGDSAVYLCASSWDSQERTQYFGPGTRLLVL.

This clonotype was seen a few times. The CDR3 protein is CASSLRIGEAFF. DNA for the CDR3: TGTGCCAGCAGTTTAAGGATCGGTGAAGCTTTCTTT. The gene calls are TRBV28 and TRBJ1-1; D remains unclear. CDR3 size: 12 residues. Trimming removed 2 bases from V and 7 bases from J, with 8 bases in between. Germline-derived CDR1 and CDR2 are MDHEN and SYDVKM.

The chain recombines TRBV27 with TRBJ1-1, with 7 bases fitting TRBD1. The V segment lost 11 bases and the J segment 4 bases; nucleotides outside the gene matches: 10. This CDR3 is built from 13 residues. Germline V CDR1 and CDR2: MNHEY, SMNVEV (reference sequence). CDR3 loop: CASRGSRGTEAFF. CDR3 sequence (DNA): TGTGCCTCCAGGGGGTCCCGAGGCACTGAAGCTTTCTTT.

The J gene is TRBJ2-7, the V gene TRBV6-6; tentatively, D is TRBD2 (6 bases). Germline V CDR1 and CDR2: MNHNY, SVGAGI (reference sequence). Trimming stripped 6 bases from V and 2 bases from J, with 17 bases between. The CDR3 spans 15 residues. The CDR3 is CASSQGLGATYEQYF. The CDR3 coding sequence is TGTGCCAGCAGCCAGGGACTTGGGGCGACCTACGAGCAGTACTTC.

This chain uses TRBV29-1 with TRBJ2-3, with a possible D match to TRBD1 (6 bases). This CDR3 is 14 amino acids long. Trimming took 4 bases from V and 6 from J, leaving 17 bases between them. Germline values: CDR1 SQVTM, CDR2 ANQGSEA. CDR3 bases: TGCAGCGTTGGCCGGGACACCGGTGCTGATACGCAGTATTTT. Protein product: CSVGRDTGADTQYF.

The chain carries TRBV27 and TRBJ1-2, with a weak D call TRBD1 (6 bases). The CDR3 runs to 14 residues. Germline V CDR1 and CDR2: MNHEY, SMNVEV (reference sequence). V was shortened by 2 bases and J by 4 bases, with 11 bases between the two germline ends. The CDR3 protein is CASSLGGFGYGYTF. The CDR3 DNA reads TGTGCCAGCAGTTTAGGGGGCTTCGGCTATGGCTACACCTTC.

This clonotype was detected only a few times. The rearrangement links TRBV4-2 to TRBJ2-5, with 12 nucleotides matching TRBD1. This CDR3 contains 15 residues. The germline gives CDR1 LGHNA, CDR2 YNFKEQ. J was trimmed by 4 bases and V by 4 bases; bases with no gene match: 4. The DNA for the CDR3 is TGTGCCAGCAGCCCTGGGACAGGGGGCCCAGAGACCCAGTACTTC. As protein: CASSPGTGGPETQYF.

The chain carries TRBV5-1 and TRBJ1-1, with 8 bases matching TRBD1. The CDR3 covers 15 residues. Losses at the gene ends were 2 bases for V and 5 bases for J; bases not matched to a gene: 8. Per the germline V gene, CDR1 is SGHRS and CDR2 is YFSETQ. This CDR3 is CASSLVQGAGTEAFF. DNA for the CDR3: TGCGCCAGCAGCTTAGTCCAGGGGGCTGGAACTGAAGCTTTCTTT. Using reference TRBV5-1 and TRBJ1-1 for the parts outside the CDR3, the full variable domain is KAGVTQTPRYLIKTRGQQVTLSCSPISGHRSVSWYQQTPGQGLQFLFEYFSETQRNKGNFPGRFSGRQFSNSRSEMNVSTLELGDSALYLCASSLVQGAGTEAFFGQGTRLTVV.

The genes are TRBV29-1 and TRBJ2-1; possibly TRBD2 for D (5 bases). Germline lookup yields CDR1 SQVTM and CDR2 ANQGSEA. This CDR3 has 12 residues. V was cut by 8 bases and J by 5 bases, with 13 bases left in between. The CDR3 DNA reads TGCAGCTCCTCTCGGCGGGACAATGAGCAGTTCTTC. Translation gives CSSSRRDNEQFF.

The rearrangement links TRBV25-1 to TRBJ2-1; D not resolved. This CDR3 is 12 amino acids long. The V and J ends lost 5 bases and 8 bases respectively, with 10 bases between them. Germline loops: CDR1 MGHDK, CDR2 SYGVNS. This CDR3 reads CASSSSGDEQFF. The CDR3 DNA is TGTGCCAGCAGTTCCTCCGGAGATGAGCAGTTCTTC.

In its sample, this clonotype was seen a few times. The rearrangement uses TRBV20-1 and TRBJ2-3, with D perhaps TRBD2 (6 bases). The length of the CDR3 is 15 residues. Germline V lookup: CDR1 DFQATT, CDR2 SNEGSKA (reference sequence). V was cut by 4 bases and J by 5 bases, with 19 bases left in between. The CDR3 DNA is TGCAGTGCTAAACCTTTTACTAGCAGTGGAGATACGCAGTATTTT. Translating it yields CSAKPFTSSGDTQYF.

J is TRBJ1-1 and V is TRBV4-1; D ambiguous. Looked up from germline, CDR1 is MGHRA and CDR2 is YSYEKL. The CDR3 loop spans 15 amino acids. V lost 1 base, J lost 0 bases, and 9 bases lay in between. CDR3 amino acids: CASSQGRSMNTEAFF. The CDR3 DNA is TGCGCCAGCAGCCAAGGCAGGTCCATGAACACTGAAGCTTTCTTT.